A selection of T cell receptor beta chains follows, all from one sample in a study of a mutant IDH1 vaccine in newly diagnosed glioma. Here immunoSEQ multiplex PCR was the method, and the copy in TCRdb shows in-frame clones only, minus some. The sample consists of around 78,000 clones, roughly nine tenths of them appearing once. For these receptors, no antigen is known. Specimen: PBMCs, collected from a glioma patient whose treatment included an IDH1 peptide vaccine. These receptor sequences come from a woman between 50 and 59 years old with glioma. Each CDR3 is given with its conserved first and last residue. Each record gives: D gene, clone size, J gene, V gene, CDR3 DNA, CDR3 protein. The D gene is left open where the match is weak. Expanded clones are given a class, and other clones once, few, many or no size at all.

-,-,TRBJ2-7,TRBV19,TGTGCCAGTAGCGTGGGGGGTTGGTCCTACGAGCAGTACTTC,CASSVGGWSYEQYF
-,once,TRBJ2-3,TRBV7-3,TGTGCCAGCAGCTTAACCAGCGGAATTACAGATACGCAGTATTTT,CASSLTSGITDTQYF
TRBD1,-,TRBJ1-1,TRBV29-1,TGCAGCGTCTTCGGGACAGTGAACACTGAAGCTTTCTTT,CSVFGTVNTEAFF
-,-,TRBJ1-5,TRBV19,TGTGCCAGTAGTATAGGTCGGGGAAACAATCAGCCCCAGCATTTT,CASSIGRGNNQPQHF
-,-,TRBJ2-6,TRBV2,TGTGCCAGCAGTGTTCGGAGACCCTCTGGGGCCAACGTCCTGACTTTC,CASSVRRPSGANVLTF
-,once,TRBJ2-1,TRBV18,TGTGCCAGCTCACCCCATCCTGGCCAGGGAGACAATGAGCAGTTCTTC,CASSPHPGQGDNEQFF
-,-,TRBJ1-2,TRBV28,TGTGCCAGCAGACCGGACCATTATGGCTATACCTTC,CASRPDHYGYTF
TRBD2,-,TRBJ2-3,TRBV2,TGTGCCAGCAAGGAGCTAGCGGGAGCAGATACGCAGTATTTT,CASKELAGADTQYF
-,-,TRBJ1-2,TRBV7-2,TGTGCCAGCAGAAGGGGGAGGAACTATGGCTACACCTTC,CASRRGRNYGYTF
TRBD2,-,TRBJ2-3,TRBV28,TGTGCCAGCAGTTTAATATCTAGCGGGAGTTCAGATACGCAGTATTTT,CASSLISSGSSDTQYF
-,few,TRBJ1-1,TRBV6-5,TGTGCCAGCAGTCTTGGGGGGGCGGGGAACACTGAAGCTTTCTTT,CASSLGGAGNTEAFF
-,-,TRBJ1-1,TRBV6-5,TGTGCCAGCAGCCCTCCCGGGAGTCTGAACACTGAAGCTTTCTTT,CASSPPGSLNTEAFF
-,-,TRBJ1-4,TRBV7-6,TGTGCCAGCAGCTTAGGCAGCTTAGGTGAAAAACTGTTTTTT,CASSLGSLGEKLFF
TRBD2,-,TRBJ2-3,TRBV5-1,TGCGCCAGCAGCTTGTCTGGGACTAGCGGGACAATAACCTCCAGGGATACGCAGTATTTT,CASSLSGTSGTITSRDTQYF
TRBD1,-,TRBJ1-2,TRBV11-1,TGTGCCAGCAGTCCGGGACAGAACTATGGCTACACCTTC,CASSPGQNYGYTF
-,-,TRBJ1-6,TRBV18,TGTGCCAGCTCGGAGGGGGGGGTGGATTCACCCCTCCACTTT,CASSEGGVDSPLHF
TRBD1,-,TRBJ2-2,TRBV6-1,TGTGCCAGCGATACTGGTCAGGGGGCCCCCGGGGAGCTGTTTTTT,CASDTGQGAPGELFF
-,-,TRBJ2-7,TRBV4-1,TGCGCCAGCAGCCCTTACCCGACAGGCCCCTACGAGCAGTACTTC,CASSPYPTGPYEQYF
-,-,TRBJ2-3,TRBV5-1,TGCGCCAGCAGCTTGGGAGGGGATGCGGCAGATACGCAGTATTTT,CASSLGGDAADTQYF
-,-,TRBJ1-2,TRBV6-5,TGTGCCAGCAAAATCTCAGGGTCAGACGGCTACACCTTC,CASKISGSDGYTF
TRBD2,few,TRBJ2-5,TRBV5-4,TGTGCCAGCAGCTTGATTTCGCTAGCGGATACCCAAGAGACCCAGTACTTC,CASSLISLADTQETQYF
-,-,TRBJ1-6,TRBV19,TGTGCCAGTAGTGATCTTTTGGGTTCACCCCTCCACTTT,CASSDLLGSPLHF
-,-,TRBJ2-6,TRBV5-4,TGTGCCAGCAGGGTACAGGGTTCCGGGGCCAACGTCCTGACTTTC,CASRVQGSGANVLTF
-,-,TRBJ1-6,TRBV25-1,TGTGCCAGCAGTGGGCGAAGAGGGTTGTATTCACCCCTCCACTTT,CASSGRRGLYSPLHF
-,-,TRBJ2-5,TRBV29-1,TGCAGCGTTGAAGGTGGCCTCAGGGATCAGGAGACCCAGTACTTC,CSVEGGLRDQETQYF
-,-,TRBJ1-3,TRBV27,TGTGCCAGCAGTTTAGCAGGATCCGGAAACACCATATATTTT,CASSLAGSGNTIYF
-,-,TRBJ2-7,TRBV2,TGTGCCAGCAGCGGTACCTACTCCTACGAGCAGTACTTC,CASSGTYSYEQYF
TRBD2,-,TRBJ2-7,TRBV6-6,TGTGCCAGCAGTTACGGACTAGGAAACTACGAGCAGTACTTC,CASSYGLGNYEQYF
-,-,TRBJ1-2,TRBV10-3,TGTGCCATCAGTGAGTCTACCCGGACCGACTATGGCTACACCTTC,CAISESTRTDYGYTF
-,-,TRBJ2-3,TRBV7-3,TGTGCCAGCAGCTTTCAGGGTGTTACGGATACGCAGTATTTT,CASSFQGVTDTQYF
-,-,TRBJ2-3,TRBV6-5,TGTGCCAGCAGACTATTTAGCACAGATACGCAGTATTTT,CASRLFSTDTQYF
TRBD2,once,TRBJ2-5,TRBV9,TGTGCCAGCAGCGATTCCTTGAGCGGGAGGTCCCAAGAGACCCAGTACTTC,CASSDSLSGRSQETQYF
TRBD2,-,TRBJ2-3,TRBV19,TGTGCCAGTAGTTGGGTAGCGGGAAGCACAGATACGCAGTATTTT,CASSWVAGSTDTQYF
TRBD2,-,TRBJ2-3,TRBV28,TGTGCCAGCAGTCCCCCCGAGCGGGGGGGGACAGATACGCAGTATTTT,CASSPPERGGTDTQYF
TRBD1,-,TRBJ1-4,TRBV11-3,TGTGCCAGCAGCTCTCGGACAGGGTTTACTAATGAAAAACTGTTTTTT,CASSSRTGFTNEKLFF
TRBD1,few,TRBJ1-4,TRBV19,TGTGCCAGTAGTCAGTATGCCCGGAGCGGGACAGGGGGCTTCGGTGAAAAACTGTTTTTT,CASSQYARSGTGGFGEKLFF
TRBD2,-,TRBJ2-7,TRBV4-1,TGCGCCAGCAGCCAACAGGGACTAGCGGGAGGGCCCTACGAGCAGTACTTC,CASSQQGLAGGPYEQYF
-,-,TRBJ1-4,TRBV6-5,TGTGCCAGCCGAAGGGAAACTAATGAAAAACTGTTTTTT,CASRRETNEKLFF
TRBD1,-,TRBJ2-7,TRBV5-1,TGCGCCAGCAGCTTTCGGACAGGGGACTACGAGCAGTACTTC,CASSFRTGDYEQYF
TRBD2,-,TRBJ2-1,TRBV5-1,TGCGCCAGCAGCGTATGGACTAGCGGACGAAACAATGAGCAGTTCTTC,CASSVWTSGRNNEQFF
-,-,TRBJ2-7,TRBV7-7,TGTGCTAGCAGCTTAGGCCCAACAGGGCCCCACGAGCAGTACTTC,CASSLGPTGPHEQYF
TRBD2,-,TRBJ2-7,TRBV7-6,TGTGCCAGCAGCCACCTCTCTCCTAGCGGTAACTCCTACGAGCAGTACTTC,CASSHLSPSGNSYEQYF